This entry features one T cell receptor beta chain sequence. Its antigen is not identified. With V trimmed by 6 bases and J by 5 bases, 2 bases remained unmatched. CDR1 and CDR2 from the germline V gene are SQVTM and ANQGSEA. The CDR3 is 11 amino acids. These data belong to a study of PD-1 blockade in classical Hodgkin lymphoma. All patients relapsed after autologous stem cell transplantation, and brentuximab vedotin exposure varied. Here immunoSEQ multiplex PCR was the method, and the copy in TCRdb shows in-frame clones only, minus some. The table records some 84,000 clones, 75% to 90% of them present only once. Study conclusions and caveats: Unlike CD8+ TCR diversity, which did not rise significantly by C4D1, CD4+ TCR diversity did. Although disease activity or prior therapy may be involved, causes of the repertoire differences remain undefined. As was reported, newly diagnosed patients showed lower baseline TCR diversity than healthy donors did. Newly diagnosed patients had diversity similar to the baseline diversity of complete responders.

This receptor was obtained from a human donor with classical Hodgkin lymphoma. The sequencing used peripheral blood mononuclear cells (PBMCs), collected at baseline. The chain carries TRBV29-1 and TRBJ2-7; the match to TRBD1 covers 9 bases. CDR3 in DNA: TGCAGCGTAGACAGGGGGGACGAGCAGTACTTC. This gives the protein CSVDRGDEQYF.